The clone carrying this TCR beta chain has at least ten counts. Its specificity is unknown. The sample belongs to a study of T cells after yellow fever vaccination. For the study at large: The authors prepared low-cell-number fractions using SMART-Seq v4 Ultra Low Input.

Whole-study findings and limits: Some clonotypes were seen in both the CD4 and the CD8 compartments. These made up a small share and likely arose from convergent recombination. Post-booster repertoires again held most primary-vaccination clones (roughly 96% CD4, about 90% CD8). Researchers cautioned that FACS-sorted repertoires could harbor abundant clonotypes contaminating from the bulk population.

MiXCR, applied by TCRdb to the 5' RACE reads, yields one record per CDR3 protein. The sample has roughly 110,000 distinct CDR3 sequences, approximately 8.4% seen once; the top ten hold less than 30%. Trimming pared 2 bases from V and 6 bases from J, leaving 15 bases between. The CDR3 runs 15 residues. Germline V lookup: CDR1 LNHNV, CDR2 YYDKDF (reference sequence). This sample comprised CD8+ T cells sorted from PBMCs, obtained 45 days after the yellow fever booster vaccination. The clonotype comes from a man in his thirties or forties who received the YFV17D yellow fever vaccine. The gene calls are TRBV15 and TRBJ2-3; D possibly matches TRBD1 or TRBD2 (7 bases each). The CDR3, as DNA: TGTGCCACCAGCAGATCGACAGGGAGGGTGGATACGCAGTATTTT. This encodes CATSRSTGRVDTQYF.